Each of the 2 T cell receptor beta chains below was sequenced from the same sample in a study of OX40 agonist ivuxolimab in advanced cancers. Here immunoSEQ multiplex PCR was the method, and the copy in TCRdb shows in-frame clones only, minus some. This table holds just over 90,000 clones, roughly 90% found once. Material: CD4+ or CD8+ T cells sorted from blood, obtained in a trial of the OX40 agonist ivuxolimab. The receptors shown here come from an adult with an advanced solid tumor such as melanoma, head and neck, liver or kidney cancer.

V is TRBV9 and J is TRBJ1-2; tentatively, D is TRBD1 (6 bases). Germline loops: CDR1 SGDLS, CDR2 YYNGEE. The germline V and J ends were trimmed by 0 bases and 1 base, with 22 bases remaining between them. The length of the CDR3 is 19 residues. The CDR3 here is CASSVAQDRGTNFNYGYTF. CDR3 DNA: TGTGCCAGCAGCGTAGCTCAGGACAGAGGGACCAACTTTAACTATGGCTACACCTTC.

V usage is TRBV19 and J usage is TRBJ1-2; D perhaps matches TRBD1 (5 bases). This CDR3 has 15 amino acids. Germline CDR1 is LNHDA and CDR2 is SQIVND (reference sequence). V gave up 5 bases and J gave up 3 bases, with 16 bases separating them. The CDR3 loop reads CASSVQGEEDYGYTF. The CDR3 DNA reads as TGTGCCAGTAGTGTGCAGGGAGAGGAGGACTATGGCTACACCTTC.